Below are 9 T cell receptor beta chains sequenced from a single sample in a study of identical twins' blood T cells (dated by TCRdb to the early 2010s). Library preparation used 5' RACE. TCRdb names Illumina Genome Analyzer IIx as the instrument used. TCRdb reanalyzed the raw reads on its own, using fastp at Q25 for trimming and MiXCR for clone calling, and kept in-frame beta chains. Every CDR3 protein is listed once, alongside the most common genes and DNA of its rows. In this sample the table shows around 1,200 distinct CDR3 sequences, approximately 80% of which occur a single time. Approximately 5% of the sample is in the top ten clones. Material: PBMCs. The receptor set was obtained from a woman aged 18-55 years in good health.

The chain uses TRBV7-2 and TRBJ2-1; D uncertain. CDR3 length: 12 residues. CDR1 and CDR2 from the germline V gene are SGHTA and FQGNSA. V was pared by 2 bases and J by 7 bases, with 6 bases between. The chain's CDR3 is CASSLTANEQFF. In nucleotides, the CDR3 is TGTGCCAGCAGCTTAACGGCTAATGAGCAGTTCTTC. Supplemented by reference TRBV7-2 and TRBJ2-1, the full variable domain reads GAGVSQSPSNKVTEKGKDVELRCDPISGHTALYWYRQSLGQGLEFLIYFQGNSAPDKSGLPSDRFSAERTGGSVSTLTIQRTQQEDSAVYLCASSLTANEQFFGPGTRLTVL.

V usage is TRBV6-5 and J usage is TRBJ2-1; no definite D call. Trimming removed 2 bases at V and 9 bases at J, with 11 bases between. CDR1 is MNHEY and CDR2 is SVGAGI in the germline V gene. The CDR3 is 13 amino acids. The CDR3 loop is CASSYAHKGEQFF. The DNA of the CDR3 is TGTGCCAGCAGTTACGCCCACAAAGGTGAGCAGTTCTTC.

J is TRBJ2-1 and V is TRBV20-1; weak D call: TRBD1 (6 bases). Germline V gene data show CDR1 as DFQATT and CDR2 as SNEGSKA (reference sequence). This CDR3 has 16 amino acids. V lost 3 bases to trimming and J lost 0 bases, with 15 bases between them. CDR3 protein: CSASFRGSSSYNEQFF. The CDR3 DNA sequence: TGCAGTGCTAGTTTCAGGGGCTCTAGCTCCTACAATGAGCAGTTCTTC.

V is TRBV7-3 and J is TRBJ1-1; 8 bases line up with TRBD1. Losses at the gene ends were 5 bases for V and 10 bases for J; bases not matched to a gene: 6. This CDR3 has 12 amino acids. Germline CDR1 SGHTA, CDR2 FQGTGA. In nucleotides, the CDR3 is TGTGCCAGCAGCCCACGGACAGGGACAGCTTTCTTT. Translation: CASSPRTGTAFF.

The V call is TRBV6-2 or TRBV6-3, the J call TRBJ1-5, with 8 bases that match TRBD1. There are 15 residues in the CDR3. The J segment lost 2 bases and the V segment lost 8 bases, leaving 8 bases of the junction unmatched. Germline CDR1 reads MNHEY; CDR2 reads SVGEGT. The CDR3 loop is CASAAQGGGNQPQHF. CDR3 in DNA: TGTGCCAGCGCGGCACAGGGGGGAGGCAATCAGCCCCAGCATTTT.

The chain links TRBV3-1 to TRBJ2-1, with D hard to call. The CDR3 loop spans 12 amino acids. The V gene's germline CDR1 is LGHDT and CDR2 YNNKEL (reference sequence). The V end lost 3 bases, the J end lost 4 bases, and 4 bases lay between the germline ends. CDR3 DNA: TGTGCCAGCAGCCAGCAATACAATGAGCAGTTCTTC. Protein product: CASSQQYNEQFF.

The gene calls are TRBV20-1 and TRBJ1-1; possible D gene TRBD1, 6 bases. There are 13 residues in the CDR3. Germline CDR1 and CDR2: DFQATT and SNEGSKA (reference sequence). The germline V and J ends were trimmed by 4 bases and 4 bases, with 13 bases remaining between them. The CDR3, as DNA: TGCAGTGCTACAGGGGTTCCCCTCACTGAAGCTTTCTTT. As protein: CSATGVPLTEAFF.

The chain employs TRBV28 and TRBJ2-1; 8 bases agree with TRBD1. The CDR3 has 20 amino acids. Per the germline V gene, CDR1 is MDHEN and CDR2 is SYDVKM. Unmatched junction bases numbered 18, after V lost 3 bases and J lost 2 bases. The chain's CDR3 is CASSFSRGRLLDFTYNEQFF. The DNA for the CDR3 is TGTGCCAGCAGTTTCTCCAGGGGGCGTCTCCTTGATTTCACCTACAATGAGCAGTTCTTC. The full variable domain, completed using reference TRBV28 and TRBJ2-1, is DVKVTQSSRYLVKRTGEKVFLECVQDMDHENMFWYRQDPGLGLRLIYFSYDVKMKEKGDIPEGYSVSREKKERFSLILESASTNQTSMYLCASSFSRGRLLDFTYNEQFFGPGTRLTVL.

The chain employs TRBV4-1 and TRBJ1-2; 9 bases line up with TRBD1. This CDR3 comprises 14 residues. The germline V gene encodes CDR1 MGHRA and CDR2 YSYEKL. V dropped 0 bases and J dropped 6; count of bases not matched to a gene: 2. CDR3 bases: TGCGCCAGCAGCCAAGAAAGGACAGGGGATGGCTACACCTTC. As protein: CASSQERTGDGYTF.